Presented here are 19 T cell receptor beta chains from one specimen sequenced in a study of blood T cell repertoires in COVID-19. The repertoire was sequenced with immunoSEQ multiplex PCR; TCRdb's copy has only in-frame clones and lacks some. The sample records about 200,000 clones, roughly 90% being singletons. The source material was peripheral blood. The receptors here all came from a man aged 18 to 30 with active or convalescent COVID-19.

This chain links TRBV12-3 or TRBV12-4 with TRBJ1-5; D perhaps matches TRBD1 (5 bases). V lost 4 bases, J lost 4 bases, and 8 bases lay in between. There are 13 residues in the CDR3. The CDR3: CASSSTDNQPQHF. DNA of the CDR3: TGTGCCAGCAGTTCGACAGATAATCAGCCCCAGCATTTT.

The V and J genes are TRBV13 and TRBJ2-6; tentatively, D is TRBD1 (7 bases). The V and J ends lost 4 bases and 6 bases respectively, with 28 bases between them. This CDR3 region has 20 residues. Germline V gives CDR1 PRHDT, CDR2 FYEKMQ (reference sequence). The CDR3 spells CASSSEIRSDPGGLANVLTF. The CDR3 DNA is TGTGCCAGCAGCTCCGAAATTCGCTCGGACCCAGGGGGGTTGGCCAACGTCCTGACTTTC.

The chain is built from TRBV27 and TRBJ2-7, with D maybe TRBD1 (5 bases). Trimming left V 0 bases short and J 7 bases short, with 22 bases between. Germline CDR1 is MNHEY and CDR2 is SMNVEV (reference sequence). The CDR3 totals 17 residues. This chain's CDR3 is CASSLSVHRGEMREQYF. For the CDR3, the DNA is TGTGCCAGCAGTTTATCGGTTCATAGGGGCGAGATGCGGGAGCAGTACTTC.

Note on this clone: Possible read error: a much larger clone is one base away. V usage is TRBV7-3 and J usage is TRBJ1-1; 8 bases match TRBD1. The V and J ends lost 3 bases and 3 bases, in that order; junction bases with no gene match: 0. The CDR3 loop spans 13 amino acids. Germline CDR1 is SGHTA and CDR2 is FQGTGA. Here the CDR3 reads CASSLTGDTEAFF. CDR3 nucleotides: TGTGCCAGCAGCTTGACAGGGGACACTGAAGCTTTCTTT.

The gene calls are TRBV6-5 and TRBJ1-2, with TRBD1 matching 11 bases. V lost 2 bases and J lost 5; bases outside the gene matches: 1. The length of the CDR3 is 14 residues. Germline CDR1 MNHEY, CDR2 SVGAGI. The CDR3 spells CASSYGTGGYGYTF. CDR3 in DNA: TGTGCCAGCAGTTACGGGACAGGGGGTTATGGCTACACCTTC.

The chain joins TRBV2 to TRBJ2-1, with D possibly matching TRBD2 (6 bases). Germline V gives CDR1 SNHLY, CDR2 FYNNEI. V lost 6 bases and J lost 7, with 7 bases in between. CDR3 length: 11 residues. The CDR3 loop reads CASSGTNEQFF. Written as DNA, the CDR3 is TGTGCCAGCAGCGGGACTAATGAGCAGTTCTTC.

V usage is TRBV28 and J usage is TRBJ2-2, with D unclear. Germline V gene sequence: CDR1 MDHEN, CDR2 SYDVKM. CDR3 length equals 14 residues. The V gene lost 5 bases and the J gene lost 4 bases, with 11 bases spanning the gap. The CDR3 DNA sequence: TGTGCCAGCAGTCGGTTTTTCGGCACCGGGGAGCTGTTTTTT. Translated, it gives CASSRFFGTGELFF. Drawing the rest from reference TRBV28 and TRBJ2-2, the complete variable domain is DVKVTQSSRYLVKRTGEKVFLECVQDMDHENMFWYRQDPGLGLRLIYFSYDVKMKEKGDIPEGYSVSREKKERFSLILESASTNQTSMYLCASSRFFGTGELFFGEGSRLTVL.

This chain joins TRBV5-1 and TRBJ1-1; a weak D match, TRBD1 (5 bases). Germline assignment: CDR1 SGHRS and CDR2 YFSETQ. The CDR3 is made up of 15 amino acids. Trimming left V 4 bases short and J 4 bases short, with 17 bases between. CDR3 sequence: CASSLFQGRSTEAFF. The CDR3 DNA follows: TGCGCCAGCAGCCTTTTTCAGGGTAGAAGCACTGAAGCTTTCTTT.

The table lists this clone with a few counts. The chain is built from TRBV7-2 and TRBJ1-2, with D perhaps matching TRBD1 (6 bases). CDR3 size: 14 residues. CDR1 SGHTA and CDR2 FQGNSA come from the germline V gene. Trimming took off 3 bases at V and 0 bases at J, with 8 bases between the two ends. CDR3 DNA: TGTGCCAGCAGCTTTACAGGGACTAACTATGGCTACACCTTC. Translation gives CASSFTGTNYGYTF.

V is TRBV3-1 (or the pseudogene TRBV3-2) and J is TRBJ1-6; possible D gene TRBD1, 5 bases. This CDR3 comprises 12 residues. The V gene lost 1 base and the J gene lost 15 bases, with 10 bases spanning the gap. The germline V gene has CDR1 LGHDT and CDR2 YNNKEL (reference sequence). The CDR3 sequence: CASSQGGGGLHF. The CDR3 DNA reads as TGTGCCAGCAGCCAAGGGGGGGGAGGCCTCCACTTT.

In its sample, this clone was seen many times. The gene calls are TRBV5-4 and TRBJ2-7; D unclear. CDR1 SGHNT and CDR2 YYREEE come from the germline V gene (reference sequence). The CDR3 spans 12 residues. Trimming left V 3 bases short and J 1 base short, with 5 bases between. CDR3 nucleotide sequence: TGTGCCAGCAGCTACCAGTCCTACGAGCAGTACTTC. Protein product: CASSYQSYEQYF. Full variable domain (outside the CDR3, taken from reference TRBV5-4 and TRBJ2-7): ETGVTQSPTHLIKTRGQQVTLRCSSQSGHNTVSWYQQALGQGPQFIFQYYREEENGRGNFPPRFSGLQFPNYSSELNVNALELDDSALYLCASSYQSYEQYFGPGTRLTVT.

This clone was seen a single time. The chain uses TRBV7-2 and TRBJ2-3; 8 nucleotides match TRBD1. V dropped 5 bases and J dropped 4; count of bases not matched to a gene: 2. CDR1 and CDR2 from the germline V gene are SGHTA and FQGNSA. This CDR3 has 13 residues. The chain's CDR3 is CASSGQGADTQYF. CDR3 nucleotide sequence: TGTGCCAGCAGCGGACAGGGTGCAGATACGCAGTATTTT.

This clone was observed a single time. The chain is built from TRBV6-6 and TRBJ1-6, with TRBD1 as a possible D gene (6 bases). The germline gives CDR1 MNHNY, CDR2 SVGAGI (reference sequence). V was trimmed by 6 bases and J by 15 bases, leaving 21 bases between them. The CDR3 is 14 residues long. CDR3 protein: CASRDGQSPGSLHF. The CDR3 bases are TGTGCCAGCAGAGATGGACAGAGCCCAGGCAGCCTCCACTTT.

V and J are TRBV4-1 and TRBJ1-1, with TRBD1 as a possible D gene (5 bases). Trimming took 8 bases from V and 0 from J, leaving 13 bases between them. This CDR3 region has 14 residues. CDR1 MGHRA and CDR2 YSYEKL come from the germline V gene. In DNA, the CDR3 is TGCGCCAGCGTCTCGGGGGTCATGAACACTGAAGCTTTCTTT. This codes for CASVSGVMNTEAFF.

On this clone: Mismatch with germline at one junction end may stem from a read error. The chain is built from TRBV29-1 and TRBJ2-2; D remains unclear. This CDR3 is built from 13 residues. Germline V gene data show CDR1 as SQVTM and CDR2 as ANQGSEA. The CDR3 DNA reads TGCAGCGCTGAAGGTCGGAACACCGGGGAGCTGTTTTTT. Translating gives CSAEGRNTGELFF.

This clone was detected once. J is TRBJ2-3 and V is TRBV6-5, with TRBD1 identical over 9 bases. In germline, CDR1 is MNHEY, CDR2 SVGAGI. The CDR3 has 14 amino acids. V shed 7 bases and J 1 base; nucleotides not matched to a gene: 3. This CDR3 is CASNRDRGTDTQYF. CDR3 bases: TGTGCCAGCAATCGGGACAGGGGCACAGATACGCAGTATTTT.

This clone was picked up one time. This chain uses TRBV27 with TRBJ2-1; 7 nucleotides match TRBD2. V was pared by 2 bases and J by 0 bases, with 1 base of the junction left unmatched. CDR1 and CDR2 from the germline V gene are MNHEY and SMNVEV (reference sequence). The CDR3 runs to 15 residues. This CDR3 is CASSLSGNSYNEQFF. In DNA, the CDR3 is TGTGCCAGCAGTTTAAGCGGGAACTCCTACAATGAGCAGTTCTTC.

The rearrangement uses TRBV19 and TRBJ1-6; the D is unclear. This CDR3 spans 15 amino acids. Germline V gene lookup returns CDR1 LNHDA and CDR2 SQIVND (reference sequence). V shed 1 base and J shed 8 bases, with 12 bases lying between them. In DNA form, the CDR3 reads TGTGCCAGTAGTATAGGTCGGGGAACCTATTCACCCCTCCACTTT. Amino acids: CASSIGRGTYSPLHF. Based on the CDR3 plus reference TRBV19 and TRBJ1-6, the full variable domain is DGGITQSPKYLFRKEGQNVTLSCEQNLNHDAMYWYRQDPGQGLRLIYYSQIVNDFQKGDIAEGYSVSREKKESFPLTVTSAQKNPTAFYLCASSIGRGTYSPLHFGNGTRLTVT.

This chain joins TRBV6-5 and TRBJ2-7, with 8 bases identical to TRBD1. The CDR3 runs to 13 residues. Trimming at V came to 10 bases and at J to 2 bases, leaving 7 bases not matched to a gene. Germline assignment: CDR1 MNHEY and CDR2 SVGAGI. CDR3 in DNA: TGTGCCACCTTTTCGGGACAGGCCTACGAGCAGTACTTC. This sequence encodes CATFSGQAYEQYF.